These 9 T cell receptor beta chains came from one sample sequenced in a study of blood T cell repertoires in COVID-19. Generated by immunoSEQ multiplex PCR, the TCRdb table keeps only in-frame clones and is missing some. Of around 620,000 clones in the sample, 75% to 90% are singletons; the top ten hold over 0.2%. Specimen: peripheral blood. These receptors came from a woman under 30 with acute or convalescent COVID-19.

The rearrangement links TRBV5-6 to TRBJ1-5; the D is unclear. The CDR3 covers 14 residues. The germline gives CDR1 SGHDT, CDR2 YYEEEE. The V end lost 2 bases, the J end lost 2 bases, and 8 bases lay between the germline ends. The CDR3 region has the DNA TGTGCCAGCAGCTTCGGGGTCGGCAATCAGCCCCAGCATTTT. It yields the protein CASSFGVGNQPQHF. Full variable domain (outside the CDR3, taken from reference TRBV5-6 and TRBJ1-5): DAGVTQSPTHLIKTRGQQVTLRCSPKSGHDTVSWYQQALGQGPQFIFQYYEEEERQRGNFPDRFSGHQFPNYSSELNVNALLLGDSALYLCASSFGVGNQPQHFGDGTRLSIL.

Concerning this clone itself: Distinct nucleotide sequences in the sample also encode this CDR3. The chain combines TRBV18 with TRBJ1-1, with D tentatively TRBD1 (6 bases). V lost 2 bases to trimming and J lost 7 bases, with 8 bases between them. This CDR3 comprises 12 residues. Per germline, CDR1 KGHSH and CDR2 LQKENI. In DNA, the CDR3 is TGTGCCAGCTCACCAGGGGGCGGTGAAGCTTTCTTT. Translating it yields CASSPGGGEAFF.

CDR3 region: CASSLGRAINTEAFF. The CDR3 bases are TGTGCCAGCAGCTTAGGCAGGGCCATAAACACTGAAGCTTTCTTT. The J gene is TRBJ1-1, the V gene TRBV7-3; D possibly corresponds to TRBD1 (5 bases). CDR1 SGHTA and CDR2 FQGTGA come from the germline V gene. V was cut by 2 bases and J by 2 bases, with 12 bases left in between. The CDR3 spans 15 residues.

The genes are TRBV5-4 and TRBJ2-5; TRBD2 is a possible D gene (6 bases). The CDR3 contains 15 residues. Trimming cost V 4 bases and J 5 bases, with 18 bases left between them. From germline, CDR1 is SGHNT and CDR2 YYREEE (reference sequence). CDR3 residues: CASSPGGTRDETQYF. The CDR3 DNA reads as TGTGCCAGCAGCCCTGGTGGGACTCGGGATGAGACCCAGTACTTC.

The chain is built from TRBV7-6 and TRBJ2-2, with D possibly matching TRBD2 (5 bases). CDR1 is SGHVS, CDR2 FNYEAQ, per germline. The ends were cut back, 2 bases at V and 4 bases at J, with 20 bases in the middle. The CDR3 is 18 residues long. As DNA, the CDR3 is TGTGCCAGCAGCTTATTTCCTTTTGTCGGAGGAAGCACCGGGGAGCTGTTTTTT. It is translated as CASSLFPFVGGSTGELFF.

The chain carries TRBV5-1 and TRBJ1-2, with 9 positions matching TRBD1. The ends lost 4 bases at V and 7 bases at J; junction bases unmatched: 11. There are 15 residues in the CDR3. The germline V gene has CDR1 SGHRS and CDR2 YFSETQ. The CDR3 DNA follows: TGCGCCAGCAGCCCCCTAGGGGACAGGGCAGGTGGCTACACCTTC. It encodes CASSPLGDRAGGYTF. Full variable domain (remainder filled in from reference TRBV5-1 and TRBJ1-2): KAGVTQTPRYLIKTRGQQVTLSCSPISGHRSVSWYQQTPGQGLQFLFEYFSETQRNKGNFPGRFSGRQFSNSRSEMNVSTLELGDSALYLCASSPLGDRAGGYTFGSGTRLTVV.

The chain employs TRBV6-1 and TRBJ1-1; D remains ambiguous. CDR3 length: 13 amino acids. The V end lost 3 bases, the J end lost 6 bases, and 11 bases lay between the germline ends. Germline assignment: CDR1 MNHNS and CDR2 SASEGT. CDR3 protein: CASSDSEEAEAFF. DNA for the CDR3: TGTGCCAGCAGTGACAGTGAGGAGGCTGAAGCTTTCTTT.

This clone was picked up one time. In DNA form, the CDR3 reads TGTGCCACCAGTGATTCCCCGGGTGATCAGCCCCAGCATTTT. Translating it yields CATSDSPGDQPQHF. The chain is built from TRBV24-1 and TRBJ1-5; D not resolved. Germline V gene lookup returns CDR1 KGHDR and CDR2 SFDVKD. This CDR3 is 14 amino acids long. V lost 2 bases and J lost 5, with 9 bases in between.

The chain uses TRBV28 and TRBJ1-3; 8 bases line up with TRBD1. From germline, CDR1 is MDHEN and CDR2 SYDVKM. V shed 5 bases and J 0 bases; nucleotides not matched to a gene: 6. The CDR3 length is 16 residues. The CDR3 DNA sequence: TGTGCCAGCAGTCCTCAGGGGGCCCTCTCTGGAAACACCATATATTTT. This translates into CASSPQGALSGNTIYF.